Below, 8 T cell receptor beta chains from the same sample are listed, as sequenced in a study of STAT5B mutations in CD4+ large granular lymphocyte leukemia. Produced via immunoSEQ multiplex PCR; TCRdb's table is partial and in-frame only. Of over 35,000 clones listed, 81% were seen once; the top ten hold about 3.6%. Input material: CD4+ T cells from blood buffy coats. These TCRs come from a human donor in good health.

The chain employs TRBV9 and TRBJ2-2; 9 nucleotides match TRBD2. With V trimmed by 6 bases and J by 5 bases, 5 bases remained unmatched. Per the germline V gene, CDR1 is SGDLS and CDR2 is YYNGEE. This CDR3 is 14 amino acids long. The CDR3 protein is CASKAGGLTGELFF. DNA for the CDR3: TGTGCCAGCAAAGCGGGGGGACTAACCGGGGAGCTGTTTTTT.

Only a few counts were recorded for this clone. The chain carries TRBV11-2 and TRBJ2-7; 11 positions match TRBD1. CDR3 length: 14 residues. Germline loops: CDR1 SGHAT, CDR2 FQNNGV. The V and J ends lost 5 bases and 2 bases, in that order; junction bases with no gene match: 2. CDR3 coding DNA: TGTGCCAGCAGCGCGGGACAGGGGGCCTACGAGCAGTACTTC. It is translated as CASSAGQGAYEQYF. Filled out from reference TRBV11-2 and TRBJ2-7, the complete variable domain reads EAGVAQSPRYKIIEKRQSVAFWCNPISGHATLYWYQQILGQGPKLLIQFQNNGVVDDSQLPKDRFSAERLKGVDSTLKIQPAKLEDSAVYLCASSAGQGAYEQYFGPGTRLTVT.

A single count supports this clone. The chain carries TRBV5-1 and TRBJ2-5; possibly TRBD1 or TRBD2 for D (6 bases each). Germline V gives CDR1 SGHRS, CDR2 YFSETQ. Trimming took off 1 base at V and 1 base at J, with 14 bases between the two ends. This CDR3 contains 16 residues. As DNA, the CDR3 is TGCGCCAGCAGCTTGCAGGTAGGGGGAGGCCAAGAGACCCAGTACTTC. Translation gives CASSLQVGGGQETQYF.

The CDR3 DNA sequence: TGTGCCAGCAGCACCAGACAGGGGAAGACCGGGGAGCTGTTTTTT. This sequence encodes CASSTRQGKTGELFF. The rearrangement joins TRBV7-6 to TRBJ2-2; 8 nucleotides match TRBD1. In germline, CDR1 is SGHVS, CDR2 FNYEAQ. CDR3 length: 15 amino acids. The V segment lost 5 bases and the J segment 5 bases; nucleotides outside the gene matches: 7.

V is TRBV11-2 and J is TRBJ2-7, with 8 bases fitting TRBD2. The CDR3 is 16 residues long. Per germline, CDR1 SGHAT and CDR2 FQNNGV. The trim removed 4 bases at V and 5 bases at J, leaving 13 bases unmatched. The CDR3 bases are TGTGCCAGCAGCTCGCCGGGGGGGCTAACCAGGGACGAGCAGTACTTC. Protein product: CASSSPGGLTRDEQYF.

This clone occurred once. V usage is TRBV19 and J usage is TRBJ2-4; TRBD2 might be the D (5 bases). Germline-derived CDR1 and CDR2 are LNHDA and SQIVND (reference sequence). Trimming removed 4 bases from V and 9 bases from J, with 16 bases in between. The CDR3 contains 14 residues. Here the CDR3 reads CASSTVPAEVIQYF. The CDR3 nucleotides read TGTGCCAGTAGTACAGTCCCGGCGGAGGTCATTCAGTACTTC.

The chain is built from TRBV5-5 and TRBJ2-7, with D unclear. Germline V gene lookup returns CDR1 SGHKS and CDR2 YYEKEE (reference sequence). This CDR3 has 15 amino acids. The V gene lost 2 bases and the J gene lost 2 bases, with 14 bases spanning the gap. The CDR3 here is CASSFNPMGPYEQYF. DNA for the CDR3: TGTGCCAGCAGCTTCAATCCGATGGGTCCCTACGAGCAGTACTTC. The full variable domain, its missing parts supplied by reference TRBV5-5 and TRBJ2-7, is DAGVTQSPTHLIKTRGQQVTLRCSPISGHKSVSWYQQVLGQGPQFIFQYYEKEERGRGNFPDRFSARQFPNYSSELNVNALLLGDSALYLCASSFNPMGPYEQYFGPGTRLTVT.

CDR3: CASSSGTAGEQYF. In DNA form, the CDR3 reads TGTGCCAGCAGTTCCGGGACCGCGGGTGAGCAGTACTTC. The chain uses TRBV6-5 and TRBJ2-7; D may match TRBD1 or TRBD2 (5 bases each). V lost 4 bases to trimming and J lost 7 bases, with 14 bases between them. The CDR3 length is 13 residues. From germline, CDR1 is MNHEY and CDR2 SVGAGI.